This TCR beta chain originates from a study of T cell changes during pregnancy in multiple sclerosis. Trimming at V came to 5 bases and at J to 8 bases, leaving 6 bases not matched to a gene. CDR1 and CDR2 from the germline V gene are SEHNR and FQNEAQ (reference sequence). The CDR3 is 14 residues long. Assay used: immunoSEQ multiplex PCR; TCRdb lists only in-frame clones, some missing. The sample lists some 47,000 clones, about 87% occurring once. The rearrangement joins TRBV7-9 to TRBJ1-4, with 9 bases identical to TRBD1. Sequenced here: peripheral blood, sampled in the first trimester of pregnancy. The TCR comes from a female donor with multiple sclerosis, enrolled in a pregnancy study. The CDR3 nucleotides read TGTGCCAGCAGCACAGACAGGGGGTACGAAAAACTGTTTTTT. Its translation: CASSTDRGYEKLFF.